The 17 T cell receptor beta chains in this list originate from one sample, sequenced in a study of tumor and adjacent non-tumor tissue in lung cancer. The template was RNA from unsorted bulk tissue. TCRbeta libraries were built with three rounds of nested PCR, modified from ARM-PCR. TCRdb passed the multiplex PCR reads through MiXCR, listing each CDR3 protein once. This table holds about 80,000 distinct CDR3 sequences, roughly 80% found once. The sequenced material came from lung tumor tissue. These receptors came from a woman aged 50 to 65 with non-small cell lung cancer.

Of note for this clonotype: The junction differs from germline at one of its ends, possibly a read error. CDR3 residues: CASEPGLAGTNEEFF. CDR3 DNA: TGTGCCAGCGAACCGGGACTAGCGGGAACCAATGAGGAGTTTTTC. The chain employs TRBV12-3 or TRBV12-4 and TRBJ2-1; 13 nucleotides align to TRBD2. The CDR3 is made up of 15 amino acids.

Turning to this clonotype: A much larger clone sits a single nucleotide away, making a read error possible. The chain links TRBV20-1 to TRBJ2-1; 8 bases line up with TRBD2. The CDR3 is made up of 13 amino acids. V trimming: 6 bases; J trimming: 9 bases; junction bases outside the gene matches: 10. The germline CDR1 and CDR2 sequences are DFQATT and SNEGSKA (reference sequence). For the CDR3, the DNA is TGCAGTGCGTACATAGCGGGAACGGGTGAGCAGTTCTTC. It codes for CSAYIAGTGEQFF.

The V gene is TRBV20-1, the J gene TRBJ2-2; D remains unclear. CDR3 length equals 16 residues. V lost 8 bases and J lost 6, with 25 bases in between. Germline values: CDR1 DFQATT, CDR2 SNEGSKA (reference sequence). The CDR3 loop reads CSITPIGILGAGELFF. Written as DNA, the CDR3 is TGCAGTATCACCCCGATTGGGATTCTTGGTGCCGGGGAGCTGTTTTTT.

This clonotype has ten or more counts. The chain carries TRBV6-1 and TRBJ2-3, with D perhaps TRBD1 (5 bases). Trimming left V 2 bases short and J 4 bases short, with 13 bases between. The CDR3 contains 15 residues. The V gene's germline CDR1 is MNHNS and CDR2 SASEGT. The CDR3 region is CASSEWGLLSDTQYF. The CDR3 coding sequence is TGTGCCAGCAGTGAATGGGGCTTGCTTTCAGATACGCAGTATTTT.

This clonotype was observed at least ten times. This chain joins TRBV28 and TRBJ2-7; D remains ambiguous. Trimming removed 3 bases from V and 1 base from J, with 7 bases in between. Germline loops: CDR1 MDHEN, CDR2 SYDVKM. The CDR3 loop spans 13 amino acids. The CDR3 is CASSLVNSYEQYF. DNA for the CDR3: TGTGCCAGCAGTTTGGTCAATTCCTACGAGCAGTACTTC.

This clonotype was seen repeatedly, ten times or more. A clone one base away is much larger, so this may be a read error. This chain links TRBV28 with TRBJ1-1; D gene uncertain. This CDR3 contains 13 residues. Germline V CDR1 and CDR2: MDHEN, SYDVKM. CDR3 in amino acids: CANSREGNTEAFF. The CDR3 DNA is TGTGCCAACAGTCGGGAGGGGAACACTGAAGCTTTCTTT. The full variable domain, completed using reference TRBV28 and TRBJ1-1, is DVKVTQSSRYLVKRTGEKVFLECVQDMDHENMFWYRQDPGLGLRLIYFSYDVKMKEKGDIPEGYSVSREKKERFSLILESASTNQTSMYLCANSREGNTEAFFGQGTRLTVV.

Details on this clonotype: The junction departs from the called germline gene at one end, perhaps through a read error. The J gene is TRBJ2-7, the V gene TRBV11-2; D may be TRBD1 (6 bases). CDR1 is SGHAT, CDR2 FQNNGV, per germline. This CDR3 has 15 amino acids. The CDR3 loop is CASNLETGTPYEQRF. CDR3 DNA: TGTGCCAGCAACTTAGAGACCGGGACACCCTACGAGCAGCGCTTC.

Details on this clonotype: The junction shows a germline mismatch at one end, possibly a read error. The chain is built from TRBV5-1 and TRBJ1-4; D gene ambiguous. Germline loops: CDR1 SGHRS, CDR2 YFSETQ. This CDR3 region has 15 residues. The CDR3 spells CTSSDRGRTEEKPFF. DNA for the CDR3: TGCACCAGCAGTGATCGAGGAAGGACGGAGGAAAAACCCTTTTTT.

V gene TRBV29-1 combines with J gene TRBJ2-3, with D perhaps matching TRBD2 (5 bases). Germline V gives CDR1 SQVTM, CDR2 ANQGSEA. This CDR3 is built from 14 residues. Trimming took off 6 bases at V and 4 bases at J, with 17 bases between the two ends. CDR3 protein: CSVREESTADTQYF. The CDR3 nucleotides are TGCAGCGTCCGGGAAGAGAGTACTGCAGATACGCAGTATTTT.

V and J are TRBV11-2 and TRBJ2-1; D not certain. V was trimmed by 3 bases and J by 12 bases, leaving 12 bases between them. There are 12 residues in the CDR3. CDR1 and CDR2 from the germline V gene are SGHAT and FQNNGV. The CDR3 DNA reads as TGTGCCAGCAGCTTGGGTCACTACTCGCAGTTCTTC. Translating gives CASSLGHYSQFF.

This clonotype was recorded at least ten times. The chain couples TRBV14 to TRBJ1-1; TRBD1 might be the D (6 bases). Germline lookup yields CDR1 SGHDN and CDR2 FVKESK. V was clipped by 2 bases and J by 4 bases, with 14 bases between them. The length of the CDR3 is 15 residues. The CDR3 spells CASSQLGGAVTEAFF. The CDR3 DNA follows: TGTGCCAGCAGCCAACTTGGGGGGGCGGTCACTGAAGCTTTCTTT.

Notes on this clonotype: Its ends do not fully match the called genes, so a read error is possible. The chain has TRBV20-1 and TRBJ2-1; 7 bases are a match to TRBD1. This CDR3 has 17 residues. Germline CDR1 is DFQATT and CDR2 is SNEGSKA (reference sequence). The CDR3 region is CSAQKGASLSSYNEQLF. CDR3 DNA sequence: TGCAGTGCCCAAAAGGGGGCCAGTTTGAGCTCCTACAATGAGCAGTTATTC.

Regarding this clonotype: At one end the junction does not follow the germline gene, possibly because of a read error. This rearrangement joins TRBV6-6 to TRBJ2-1; tentatively, D is TRBD2 (5 bases). The CDR3 is 19 residues long. Germline assignment: CDR1 MNHNY and CDR2 SVGAGI (reference sequence). The CDR3 coding sequence is TGTGCCAGCAATTACTTTGCCGGAATGGAGGCTACCTTCTACAATGAGCTGTTCTTC. It codes for CASNYFAGMEATFYNELFF.

Concerning this clonotype itself: A much larger clone lies a single base off, so this may be a read error. The chain uses TRBV30 and TRBJ2-7; D call uncertain. The germline V gene encodes CDR1 GTSNPN and CDR2 SVGIG (reference sequence). The CDR3 covers 13 residues. CDR3 in DNA: TGTGTCTGGAGTTGGATTGAGGATTCCGAGCAGTACTTC. Amino acid sequence: CVWSWIEDSEQYF. Complete variable domain (other parts from reference TRBV30 and TRBJ2-7): SQTIHQWPATLVQPVGSPLSLECTVEGTSNPNLYWYRQAAGRGLQLLFYSVGIGQISSEVPQNLSASRPQDRQFILSSKKLLLSDSGFYLCVWSWIEDSEQYFGPGTRLTVT.

This chain connects TRBV4-1 to TRBJ1-1; D possibly corresponds to TRBD1 (6 bases). The CDR3 runs to 16 residues. Germline lookup yields CDR1 MGHRA and CDR2 YSYEKL. The CDR3 region is CVNSQDLYRVATEAFF. The CDR3 nucleotides are TGCGTCAACAGCCAAGATCTCTACAGGGTCGCCACTGAAGCTTTCTTT.

This clonotype showed up just once. A junction boundary mismatches the germline segment, possibly from a read error. The genes are TRBV29-1 and TRBJ2-1, with 7 bases matching TRBD1. Germline V CDR1 and CDR2: SQVTM, ANQGSEA. This CDR3 is 14 amino acids long. This CDR3 is CSVGQWISYSEQFF. DNA of the CDR3: TGCAGCGTGGGACAGTGGATCTCCTACAGTGAGCAGTTCTTC.

A word on this clonotype: Mismatch with germline at one junction end may stem from a read error. The chain combines TRBV20-1 with TRBJ2-1, with D perhaps TRBD1 or TRBD2 (5 bases each). The CDR3 is made up of 16 amino acids. Germline CDR1 is DFQATT and CDR2 is SNEGSKA (reference sequence). CDR3 DNA: TGCAGTGCTATAAGACGGGACCAACAATCATACAATGAGGAGTTCTTC. Encoded protein: CSAIRRDQQSYNEEFF.